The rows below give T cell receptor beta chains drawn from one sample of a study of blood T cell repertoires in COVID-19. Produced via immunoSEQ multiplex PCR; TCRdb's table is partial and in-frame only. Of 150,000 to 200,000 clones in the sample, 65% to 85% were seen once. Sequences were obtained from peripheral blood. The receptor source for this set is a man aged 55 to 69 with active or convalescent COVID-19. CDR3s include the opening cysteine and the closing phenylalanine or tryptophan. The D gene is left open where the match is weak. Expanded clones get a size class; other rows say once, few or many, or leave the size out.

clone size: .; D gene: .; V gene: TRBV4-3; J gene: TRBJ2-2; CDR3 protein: CASSQDTGGTGELFF; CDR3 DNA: TGCGCCAGCAGCCAAGATACCGGGGGCACCGGGGAGCTGTTTTTT
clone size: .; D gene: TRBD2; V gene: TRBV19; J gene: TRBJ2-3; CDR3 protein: CASNRAGGRSPQYF; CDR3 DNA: TGTGCCAGTAACCGAGCGGGAGGTAGATCTCCGCAGTATTTT
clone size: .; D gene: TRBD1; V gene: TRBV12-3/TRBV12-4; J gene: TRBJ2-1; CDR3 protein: CASRRGQGAMSFF; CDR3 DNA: TGTGCCAGCCGGAGAGGACAGGGGGCAATGTCGTTCTTC
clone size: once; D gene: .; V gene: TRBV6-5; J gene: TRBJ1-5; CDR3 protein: CASSLGAESNQPQHF; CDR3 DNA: TGTGCCAGCAGCCTAGGGGCAGAAAGCAATCAGCCCCAGCATTTT
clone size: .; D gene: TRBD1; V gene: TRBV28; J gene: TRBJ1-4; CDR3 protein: CASSFSTGVGEKLFF; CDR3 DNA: TGTGCCAGCAGTTTTTCGACAGGGGTAGGGGAAAAACTGTTTTTT
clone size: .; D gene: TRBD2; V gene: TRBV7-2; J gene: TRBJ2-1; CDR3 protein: CASSPRTSGANNEQFF; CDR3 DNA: TGTGCCAGCAGCCCTCGCACTAGCGGGGCAAACAATGAGCAGTTCTTC
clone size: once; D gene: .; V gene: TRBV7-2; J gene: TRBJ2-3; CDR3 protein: CASSLAPGDSTQYF; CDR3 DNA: TGTGCCAGCAGCTTAGCCCCAGGGGATTCTACGCAGTATTTT
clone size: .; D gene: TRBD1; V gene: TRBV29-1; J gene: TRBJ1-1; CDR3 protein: CSVADRVGEAFF; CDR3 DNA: TGCAGCGTTGCTGACAGGGTGGGTGAAGCTTTCTTT
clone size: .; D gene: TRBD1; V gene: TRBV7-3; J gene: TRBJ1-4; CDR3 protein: CASSPGGRGPEKLFF; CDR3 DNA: TGTGCCAGCAGCCCGGGGGGCAGGGGGCCTGAAAAACTGTTTTTT
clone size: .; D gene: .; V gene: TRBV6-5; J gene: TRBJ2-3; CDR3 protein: CASSWRDLDTQYF; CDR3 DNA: TGTGCCAGCAGTTGGCGGGACTTAGATACGCAGTATTTT
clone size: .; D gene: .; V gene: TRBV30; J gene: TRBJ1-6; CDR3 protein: CAWSVRRAYNSPLHF; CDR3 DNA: TGTGCCTGGAGTGTACGGAGAGCCTATAATTCACCCCTCCACTTT
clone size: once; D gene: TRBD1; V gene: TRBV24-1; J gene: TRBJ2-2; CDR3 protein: CATSARQGKGSGELFF; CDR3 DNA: TGTGCCACCAGTGCGAGACAGGGGAAGGGATCCGGGGAGCTGTTTTTT
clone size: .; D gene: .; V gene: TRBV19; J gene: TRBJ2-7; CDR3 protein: CASSVKSEQYF; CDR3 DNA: TGTGCCAGTAGTGTTAAGAGCGAGCAGTACTTC
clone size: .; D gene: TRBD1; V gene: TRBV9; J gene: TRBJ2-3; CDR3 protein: CASRGQGGTDTQYF; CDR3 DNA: TGTGCCAGCAGGGGACAGGGCGGGACAGATACGCAGTATTTT
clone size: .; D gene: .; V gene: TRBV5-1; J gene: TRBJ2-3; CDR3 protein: CASSLAAGSFPDTQYF; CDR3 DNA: TGCGCCAGCAGCTTGGCCGCCGGGAGTTTTCCAGATACGCAGTATTTT
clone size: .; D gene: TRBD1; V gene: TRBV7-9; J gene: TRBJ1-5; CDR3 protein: CASRGQGNQPQHF; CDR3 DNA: TGTGCCAGCAGGGGACAGGGAAATCAGCCCCAGCATTTT
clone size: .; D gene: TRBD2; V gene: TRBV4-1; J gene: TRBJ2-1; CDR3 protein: CASSQDSGSYNEQFF; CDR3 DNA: TGCGCCAGCAGCCAAGATAGCGGGAGCTACAATGAGCAGTTCTTC
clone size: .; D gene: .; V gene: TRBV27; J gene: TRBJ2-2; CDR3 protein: CASSWSGGAGVAGELFF; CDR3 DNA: TGTGCCAGCAGTTGGTCTGGGGGGGCAGGGGTAGCTGGGGAGCTGTTTTTT
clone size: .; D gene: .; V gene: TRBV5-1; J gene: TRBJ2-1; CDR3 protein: CASSFKGAPGVDEQFF; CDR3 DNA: TGCGCCAGCAGCTTTAAGGGGGCTCCGGGAGTCGATGAGCAGTTCTTC
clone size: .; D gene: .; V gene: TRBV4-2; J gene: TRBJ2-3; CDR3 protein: CASSQAGGRGTDTQYF; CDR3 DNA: TGTGCCAGCAGCCAGGCCGGGGGGCGCGGCACAGATACGCAGTATTTT
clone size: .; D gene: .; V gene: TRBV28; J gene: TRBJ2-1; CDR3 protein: CASSWGVSSYNEQFF; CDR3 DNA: TGTGCCAGCAGTTGGGGGGTCAGCTCCTACAATGAGCAGTTCTTC
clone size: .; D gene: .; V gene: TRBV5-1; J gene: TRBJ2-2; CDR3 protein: CASSFDGGNTGELFF; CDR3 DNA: TGCGCCAGCAGCTTCGACGGGGGGAACACCGGGGAGCTGTTTTTT